Described below is a single T cell receptor (beta chain) sequence and its context. The sample belongs to a study of blood T cell repertoires in COVID-19. CDR3 size: 13 residues. V lost 4 bases, J lost 8 bases, and 14 bases lay in between. The germline V gene encodes CDR1 SGHVS and CDR2 FQNEAQ. Under the authors' procedure: Reference gene primer amplification yielded estimated nucleated cell counts. Generated by immunoSEQ multiplex PCR, the TCRdb table keeps only in-frame clones and is missing some. V, J and clone size derive from that table, while D and trimming were established from the DNA sequence. The table lists around 31,000 clones, about 89% of them singletons.

This clonotype was obtained from a man aged 60-69 years with acute or convalescent COVID-19. The sequenced sample consisted of peripheral blood. This chain joins TRBV7-8 and TRBJ1-2; weak D call: TRBD1 (6 bases). Written as DNA, the CDR3 is TGTGCCAGCAGCTCAGACAGGTCCATCGGCTACACCTTC. Its translation: CASSSDRSIGYTF.